The 28 T cell receptor beta chains below were found in one sample sequenced in a study of ipilimumab plus nivolumab after autologous stem cell transplantation. Profiling relied on immunoSEQ multiplex PCR, and the TCRdb table lists in-frame clones only, not all of them. The table records 15,000 to 20,000 clones, 65% to 85% of them present only once. Here the sequenced sample was PBMCs, taken in a trial of ipilimumab plus nivolumab as post-transplant consolidation. Receptor source: a male donor with diffuse large B-cell lymphoma.

The chain is built from TRBV14 and TRBJ1-2; maybe TRBD1 (5 bases). Trimming took off 1 base at V and 7 bases at J, with 10 bases between the two ends. Germline CDR1 and CDR2: SGHDN and FVKESK. The CDR3 spans 13 residues. Here the CDR3 reads CASSQARGAGYTF. The CDR3 nucleotides read TGTGCCAGCAGCCAAGCAAGGGGTGCTGGCTACACCTTC.

This clone was picked up a small number of times. The chain employs TRBV2 and TRBJ2-5; possibly TRBD2 for D (5 bases). V was trimmed by 6 bases and J by 5 bases, leaving 16 bases between them. Germline V gene data show CDR1 as SNHLY and CDR2 as FYNNEI. The CDR3 is 14 residues long. The CDR3 DNA sequence: TGTGCCAGCAGCAGGAGGACTGGGCCGGAGACCCAGTACTTC. It is translated as CASSRRTGPETQYF.

V gene TRBV4-1 combines with J gene TRBJ2-5, with a possible D match to TRBD2 (6 bases). This CDR3 spans 14 amino acids. V lost 6 bases to trimming and J lost 9 bases, with 20 bases between them. Germline V CDR1 and CDR2: MGHRA, YSYEKL. The CDR3 nucleotides are TGCGCCAGCAGTCCAGGACTACCCCCCGGGGCCCAGTACTTC. Translation gives CASSPGLPPGAQYF.

The chain uses TRBV11-2 and TRBJ1-3; D call uncertain. The CDR3 runs 14 residues. V gave up 0 bases and J gave up 4 bases, with 7 bases separating them. Per the germline V gene, CDR1 is SGHAT and CDR2 is FQNNGV. The CDR3 nucleotides are TGTGCCAGCAGCTTAGAAGGTCTCGGAAACACCATATATTTT. This codes for CASSLEGLGNTIYF.

J is TRBJ2-2 and V is TRBV11-2, with a weak D call TRBD2 (6 bases). Germline loops: CDR1 SGHAT, CDR2 FQNNGV. This CDR3 comprises 17 residues. Deletions cut 6 bases from V and 0 bases from J, with 17 bases between. CDR3 nucleotide sequence: TGTGCCAGCAGTCGGGGCGGCGGGGCGTCGAACACCGGGGAGCTGTTTTTT. It yields the protein CASSRGGGASNTGELFF.

The rearrangement uses TRBV6-6 and TRBJ2-1, with D unresolved. V lost 2 bases and J 6 bases, leaving 5 bases between the germline ends. The CDR3 sequence is 12 residues long. Per the germline V gene, CDR1 is MNHNY and CDR2 is SVGAGI (reference sequence). Here the CDR3 DNA reads TGTGCCAGCAGTTACCTGGGCAATGAGCAGTTCTTC. As protein: CASSYLGNEQFF.

The chain combines TRBV28 with TRBJ1-3, with D perhaps matching TRBD1 (5 bases). Trimming removed 6 bases from V and 1 base from J, with 10 bases in between. Per germline, CDR1 MDHEN and CDR2 SYDVKM. The CDR3 contains 14 residues. CDR3 in DNA: TGTGCCAGCAGCCCCGGGACGTCTGGAAACACCATATATTTT. Its translation: CASSPGTSGNTIYF.

V is TRBV14 and J is TRBJ2-3; D remains unclear. V was trimmed by 1 base and J by 2 bases, leaving 10 bases between them. Looked up from germline, CDR1 is SGHDN and CDR2 is FVKESK. The CDR3 totals 15 residues. The CDR3 sequence: CASSQGTINTDTQYF. CDR3 sequence (DNA): TGTGCCAGCAGCCAAGGTACTATCAACACAGATACGCAGTATTTT.

The chain carries TRBV4-1 and TRBJ1-4; 7 bases match TRBD1. The CDR3 sequence is 17 residues long. J gave up 4 bases and V 2 bases, and 10 bases lay outside the gene matches. CDR1 is MGHRA, CDR2 YSYEKL, per germline. CDR3 sequence (DNA): TGCGCCAGCAGCCAACCCCTTCGGACAGGCCTTAATGAAAAACTGTTTTTT. Translating it yields CASSQPLRTGLNEKLFF.

The J gene is TRBJ2-7, the V gene TRBV7-9; 9 nucleotides align to TRBD2. CDR3 length: 15 amino acids. Trimming cost V 6 bases and J 1 base; bases outside gene matches: 7. The germline V gene encodes CDR1 SEHNR and CDR2 FQNEAQ (reference sequence). The CDR3 is CASSPSGGTSYEQYF. DNA for the CDR3: TGTGCCAGCAGTCCAAGCGGGGGGACATCCTACGAGCAGTACTTC.

The chain joins TRBV4-3 to TRBJ2-1; D possibly corresponds to TRBD2 (5 bases). V was trimmed by 0 bases and J by 6 bases, leaving 9 bases between them. Germline lookup yields CDR1 LGHNA and CDR2 YSLEER. This CDR3 has 14 residues. CDR3 amino acids: CASSQEVGSNEQFF. The CDR3 DNA sequence: TGCGCCAGCAGCCAAGAAGTTGGGAGCAATGAGCAGTTCTTC.

V gene TRBV9 combines with J gene TRBJ2-5; 13 bases agree with TRBD2. V shed 4 bases, J shed 1 base, and the junction held 7 bases outside the gene matches. CDR1 is SGDLS and CDR2 is YYNGEE in the germline V gene. The CDR3 contains 17 residues. CDR3: CASSPGTSGVIQETQYF. CDR3 nucleotide sequence: TGTGCCAGCAGCCCCGGGACTAGCGGGGTTATCCAAGAGACCCAGTACTTC.

The CDR3 sequence is CASSYPYTEAFF. CDR3 nucleotide sequence: TGCGCCAGCAGTTATCCGTACACTGAAGCTTTCTTT. The chain combines TRBV4-1 with TRBJ1-1; the D is unclear. The CDR3 runs 12 residues. Between the trimmed V and J ends, which lost 6 bases and 3 bases, there was a span of 8 bases. The germline V gene encodes CDR1 MGHRA and CDR2 YSYEKL.

The chain uses TRBV6-6 and TRBJ1-1; 7 bases map to TRBD1. CDR3 size: 13 residues. Germline trimming cut 8 bases from V and 4 bases from J; bases unmatched to any gene: 7. Germline V gives CDR1 MNHNY, CDR2 SVGAGI (reference sequence). The CDR3 reads CASETTGVTEAFF. The DNA for the CDR3 is TGTGCCAGCGAAACTACAGGGGTCACTGAAGCTTTCTTT.

The rearrangement joins TRBV7-2 to TRBJ1-2; the match to TRBD1 covers 7 bases. CDR3 length: 13 amino acids. The V gene end was trimmed by 5 bases and the J gene end by 8 bases; junction bases not matched to a gene: 8. Germline CDR1 is SGHTA and CDR2 is FQGNSA. DNA for the CDR3: TGTGCCAGCAGCGAGGGGACAGTCGGCGGCTACACCTTC. This sequence encodes CASSEGTVGGYTF.

The rearrangement joins TRBV11-1 to TRBJ1-3; 7 positions match TRBD1. The junction had 4 bases not matched to a gene; V was cut back by 6 bases and J by 2 bases. The germline V gene has CDR1 SGHAT and CDR2 FQDESV (reference sequence). The CDR3 totals 14 residues. The CDR3 DNA sequence: TGTGCCAGCAGAACCAGGGGGACTGGAAACACCATATATTTT. Residues: CASRTRGTGNTIYF.

The chain combines TRBV7-9 with TRBJ2-5; possible D gene TRBD2, 6 bases. V lost 3 bases and J lost 3, with 26 bases in between. Germline lookup yields CDR1 SEHNR and CDR2 FQNEAQ (reference sequence). This CDR3 is 19 amino acids long. Written as DNA, the CDR3 is TGTGCCAGCAGCTTTCTTTCCGGGACTCCCCACCAGGAGAAAGAGACCCAGTACTTC. Translated, it gives CASSFLSGTPHQEKETQYF.

The rearrangement links TRBV7-2 to TRBJ2-3, with 7 positions matching TRBD2. Trimming cost V 0 bases and J 1 base; bases outside gene matches: 7. The V gene's germline CDR1 is SGHTA and CDR2 FQGNSA. This CDR3 spans 17 amino acids. CDR3 DNA: TGTGCCAGCAGCTTAGCGTGGGCTAGCGGCCGCACAGATACGCAGTATTTT. Its translation is CASSLAWASGRTDTQYF.

The genes are TRBV4-1 and TRBJ2-5; 12 nucleotides line up with TRBD2. Per germline, CDR1 MGHRA and CDR2 YSYEKL. The CDR3 loop spans 18 amino acids. V shed 0 bases, J shed 5 bases, and the junction held 10 bases outside the gene matches. CDR3: CASSQDGAWTSGVETQYF. The CDR3 DNA is TGCGCCAGCAGCCAAGATGGTGCTTGGACTAGCGGGGTGGAGACCCAGTACTTC.

CDR3: CASSALGPSYEQYF. The CDR3 region has the DNA TGCGCCAGCAGCGCCCTCGGACCTTCCTACGAGCAGTACTTC. This chain joins TRBV5-1 and TRBJ2-7; D unclear. V was trimmed by 4 bases and J by 1 base, leaving 12 bases between them. The CDR3 spans 14 residues. Per germline, CDR1 SGHRS and CDR2 YFSETQ.

V and J are TRBV7-2 and TRBJ2-3; TRBD2 matches 7 bases. V dropped 2 bases and J dropped 6; count of bases not matched to a gene: 5. The CDR3 loop spans 14 amino acids. Germline V CDR1 and CDR2: SGHTA, FQGNSA. The CDR3 sequence is CASSLTGGSDTQYF. CDR3 bases: TGTGCCAGCAGCTTAACGGGGGGATCCGATACGCAGTATTTT.

This clone was counted once. V gene TRBV5-6 combines with J gene TRBJ2-7, with D unclear. The CDR3 is 13 residues long. V lost 2 bases to trimming and J lost 1 base, with 7 bases between them. Per the germline V gene, CDR1 is SGHDT and CDR2 is YYEEEE. CDR3 loop: CASSLDGSYEQYF. The CDR3 coding sequence is TGTGCCAGCAGCTTAGACGGGTCCTACGAGCAGTACTTC.

The rearrangement uses TRBV7-2 and TRBJ2-3; 13 positions agree with TRBD2. CDR3 size: 16 residues. Germline V gene lookup returns CDR1 SGHTA and CDR2 FQGNSA. V shed 6 bases, J shed 1 base, and the junction held 4 bases outside the gene matches. CDR3 region: CASRLGLAGRTDTQYF. CDR3 sequence (DNA): TGTGCCAGCAGGTTGGGACTAGCGGGACGCACAGATACGCAGTATTTT.

The V and J genes are TRBV29-1 and TRBJ1-5; possible D gene TRBD1, 6 bases. CDR1 and CDR2 (germline): SQVTM, ANQGSEA. Trimming removed 6 bases at V and 1 base at J, with 10 bases between. This CDR3 is built from 13 residues. The CDR3 reads CSVSRGSNQPQHF. The CDR3 DNA reads TGCAGCGTCAGCAGGGGAAGCAATCAGCCCCAGCATTTT.

The rearrangement uses TRBV11-2 and TRBJ2-7; D is unclear. From germline, CDR1 is SGHAT and CDR2 FQNNGV. There are 13 residues in the CDR3. Between the trimmed V and J ends, which lost 3 bases and 2 bases, there was a span of 8 bases. The CDR3 nucleotides read TGTGCCAGCAGCTTGGATGCGGCCTACGAGCAGTACTTC. Its protein product is CASSLDAAYEQYF.

The genes are TRBV6-5 and TRBJ1-4; unclear D gene. Germline CDR1 and CDR2: MNHEY and SVGAGI. This CDR3 has 15 amino acids. V shed 6 bases and J shed 8 bases, with 19 bases lying between them. CDR3 bases: TGTGCCAGCAGCCGGGAACCTAGGGTAGGGGAAAAACTGTTTTTT. This gives the protein CASSREPRVGEKLFF.

The J gene is TRBJ2-2, the V gene TRBV19, with D possibly being TRBD1 (5 bases). The V gene lost 5 bases and the J gene lost 0 bases, with 13 bases spanning the gap. Germline V CDR1 and CDR2: LNHDA, SQIVND (reference sequence). The CDR3 covers 16 residues. In DNA form, the CDR3 reads TGTGCCAGTAGTCCTAGGACACGGACGAACACCGGGGAGCTGTTTTTT. It specifies CASSPRTRTNTGELFF.

The V gene is TRBV29-1, the J gene TRBJ1-2; tentatively, D is TRBD1 (6 bases). The V gene's germline CDR1 is SQVTM and CDR2 ANQGSEA. The CDR3 length is 15 residues. Between the trimmed V and J ends, which lost 7 bases and 3 bases, there was a span of 21 bases. The CDR3 sequence: CSDSGAGALYYGYTF. The CDR3 bases are TGCAGCGACTCCGGGGCGGGGGCCTTATACTATGGCTACACCTTC.